The 18 T cell receptor beta chains listed next were all sequenced from one sample in a study of shared clonotypes between healthy human individuals. Some clones are missing from TCRdb's copy, which holds only in-frame ones; the method was immunoSEQ multiplex PCR. The sample contains over a million clones, approximately 78% of which appear only once. Sequenced material: memory CD4+ T cells from PBMCs. Described subset: CD45RA-negative fraction. The receptors here all came from a man younger than 35 in good health. Some clones in this sample may be carry-over from other donors' samples.

The chain is built from TRBV5-5 and TRBJ2-5, with TRBD1 identical over 7 bases. The CDR3 consists of 13 residues. The junction had 6 bases not matched to a gene; V was cut back by 5 bases and J by 5 bases. CDR1 is SGHKS, CDR2 YYEKEE, per germline (reference sequence). CDR3 sequence (DNA): TGTGCCAGCAGTTACGGACAGGACGAGACCCAGTACTTC. Translating gives CASSYGQDETQYF.

The CDR3 DNA reads as TGTGCCAGCTCACCACGGCCTGAGACCCAGTACTTC. Its translation: CASSPRPETQYF. V gene TRBV18 combines with J gene TRBJ2-5; no reliable D call. V lost 1 base, J lost 5 bases, and 5 bases lay in between. CDR1 and CDR2 from the germline V gene are KGHSH and LQKENI. The CDR3 is 12 residues long.

The rearrangement links TRBV5-1 to TRBJ1-3, with 7 nucleotides matching TRBD1. The CDR3 is 15 residues long. The V gene end was trimmed by 1 base and the J gene end by 4 bases; junction bases not matched to a gene: 5. Germline CDR1 SGHRS, CDR2 YFSETQ. In DNA form, the CDR3 reads TGCGCCAGCAGCTTGATGGGGACAGAGGGAAACACCATATATTTT. Translation: CASSLMGTEGNTIYF.

This clone occurred a few times. The rearrangement uses TRBV5-5 and TRBJ2-1; D tentatively fits TRBD1 or TRBD2 (5 bases each). The CDR3 totals 16 residues. V was shortened by 0 bases and J by 1 base, with 11 bases between the two germline ends. Germline CDR1 reads SGHKS; CDR2 reads YYEKEE (reference sequence). CDR3 in DNA: TGTGCCAGCAGCTTGGGGTTGAGGGGTTCCTACAATGAGCAGTTCTTC. Translating it yields CASSLGLRGSYNEQFF.

The rearrangement joins TRBV6-5 to TRBJ2-6; no reliable D call. CDR3 length: 15 amino acids. The V gene's germline CDR1 is MNHEY and CDR2 SVGAGI. V lost 4 bases, J lost 3 bases, and 10 bases lay in between. In nucleotides, the CDR3 is TGTGCCAGCAGTTCCCTTCAGGTTGGGGCCAACGTCCTGACTTTC. As protein: CASSSLQVGANVLTF.

The rearrangement links TRBV28 to TRBJ1-2; no definite D call. The CDR3 length is 12 residues. V was pared by 6 bases and J by 8 bases, with 13 bases between. CDR1 is MDHEN and CDR2 is SYDVKM in the germline V gene. The CDR3 sequence: CASSFEVRGYTF. CDR3 nucleotides: TGTGCCAGCAGCTTCGAAGTCCGGGGCTACACCTTC.

The chain employs TRBV7-2 and TRBJ2-7; D is possibly TRBD2 (6 bases). The V and J ends lost 4 bases and 0 bases respectively, with 13 bases between them. This CDR3 is built from 15 residues. The germline V gene encodes CDR1 SGHTA and CDR2 FQGNSA. This CDR3 reads CASSSVAAVSYEQYF. The CDR3 DNA sequence: TGTGCCAGCAGCTCTGTAGCGGCCGTCTCCTACGAGCAGTACTTC.

The V gene is TRBV25-1, the J gene TRBJ1-2; a weak D match, TRBD1 (6 bases). This CDR3 spans 12 amino acids. Trimming cost V 8 bases and J 8 bases, with 15 bases left between them. Per germline, CDR1 MGHDK and CDR2 SYGVNS. In DNA, the CDR3 is TGTGCCAGCGAGGACAGCCGGGGCGGCTACACCTTC. Protein: CASEDSRGGYTF.

Only a few counts were recorded for this clone. The CDR3 spells CASSSEQGSRETQYF. The CDR3 nucleotides are TGTGCCAGCAGCTCAGAACAGGGTTCTAGAGAGACCCAGTACTTC. J is TRBJ2-5 and V is TRBV7-9, with D perhaps matching TRBD1 (6 bases). The V gene lost 4 bases and the J gene lost 4 bases, with 16 bases spanning the gap. Per germline, CDR1 SEHNR and CDR2 FQNEAQ (reference sequence). This CDR3 comprises 15 residues. The complete variable domain, with remaining parts taken from reference TRBV7-9 and TRBJ2-5, reads DTGVSQNPRHKITKRGQNVTFRCDPISEHNRLYWYRQTLGQGPEFLTYFQNEAQLEKSRLLSDRFSAERPKGSFSTLEIQRTEQGDSAMYLCASSSEQGSRETQYFGPGTRLLVL.

V and J are TRBV19 and TRBJ1-5, with D possibly being TRBD1 (5 bases). The CDR3 sequence is 13 residues long. CDR1 and CDR2 (germline): LNHDA, SQIVND (reference sequence). V dropped 9 bases and J dropped 2 bases, with 11 bases sitting between them. The CDR3 protein is CASGGSGNQPQHF. The CDR3 coding sequence is TGTGCCAGCGGGGGATCAGGCAATCAGCCCCAGCATTTT.

This rearrangement joins TRBV6-5 to TRBJ1-1, with D perhaps TRBD1 (6 bases). CDR3 length: 13 amino acids. Per germline, CDR1 MNHEY and CDR2 SVGAGI. Trimming stripped 7 bases from V and 1 base from J, with 10 bases between. In DNA, the CDR3 is TGTGCCAGCACCTGGACAGCGAACACTGAAGCTTTCTTT. This codes for CASTWTANTEAFF.

This CDR3 is CASSFGAPNTEAFF. The DNA for the CDR3 is TGCGCCAGCAGCTTCGGGGCTCCGAACACTGAAGCTTTCTTT. The chain has TRBV5-1 and TRBJ1-1; tentatively, D is TRBD1 (5 bases). The germline V gene encodes CDR1 SGHRS and CDR2 YFSETQ. Trimming took 2 bases from V and 1 from J, leaving 9 bases between them. This CDR3 comprises 14 residues.

Comment on this clone: Other nucleotide sequences from this sample produce the same CDR3. The chain is built from TRBV29-1 and TRBJ2-6; D not resolved. V was pared by 6 bases and J by 0 bases, with 3 bases between. Germline V lookup: CDR1 SQVTM, CDR2 ANQGSEA. The CDR3 runs 12 residues. CDR3 in amino acids: CSVSSGANVLTF. Written as DNA, the CDR3 is TGCAGCGTAAGCTCTGGGGCCAACGTCCTGACTTTC.

This clone was observed once. Since a much larger clone is just one base distant, this may be a read error. The chain recombines TRBV4-1 with TRBJ1-1, with a weak D call TRBD1 (5 bases). Trimming shortened V by 2 bases and J by 5 bases, and 18 bases separated the two germline ends. Germline CDR1 is MGHRA and CDR2 is YSYEKL. There are 16 residues in the CDR3. CDR3 coding DNA: TGCGCCAGCAGCCAATTTTATTTGGGGGTGGGGACTGAAGCTTTCTTT. It codes for CASSQFYLGVGTEAFF.

About this clone itself: One base separates it from a far larger clone, so it is likely a read error. The sample has other DNA sequences that encode this CDR3 too. J is TRBJ1-1 and V is TRBV5-1, with 8 bases lining up with TRBD1. The length of the CDR3 is 14 residues. Germline V lookup: CDR1 SGHRS, CDR2 YFSETQ. Trimming cost V 2 bases and J 0 bases; bases outside gene matches: 0. CDR3 residues: CASSLQGVNTEAFF. The DNA of the CDR3 is TGCGCCAGCAGCTTACAGGGGGTGAACACTGAAGCTTTCTTT.

This clone was counted many times. This sequence joins TRBV2 and TRBJ2-7, with 7 bases aligning to TRBD2. V was pared by 4 bases and J by 4 bases, with 10 bases of the junction left unmatched. This CDR3 contains 15 residues. Per the germline V gene, CDR1 is SNHLY and CDR2 is FYNNEI. The CDR3 nucleotides are TGTGCCAGCAGTGGAACTAGCGTGCGCCCTTACGAGCAGTACTTC. It specifies CASSGTSVRPYEQYF.

Notes on this clone: The same CDR3 also results from other DNA sequences found in this sample. The CDR3 DNA reads TGTGCCAGCAGCCCCGACGGAAACACAGATACGCAGTATTTT. This sequence encodes CASSPDGNTDTQYF. V and J are TRBV7-3 and TRBJ2-3; D remains unclear. Trimming removed 5 bases from V and 2 bases from J, with 11 bases in between. CDR1 and CDR2 (germline): SGHTA, FQGTGA. The CDR3 consists of 14 residues.

The chain combines TRBV2 with TRBJ2-6; D assignment may be TRBD1 or TRBD2 (6 bases each). Trimming took off 4 bases at V and 1 base at J, with 8 bases between the two ends. CDR3 length equals 15 residues. CDR1 and CDR2 from the germline V gene are SNHLY and FYNNEI. The CDR3: CASSGGASGANVLTF. DNA of the CDR3: TGTGCCAGCAGTGGGGGGGCTTCTGGGGCCAACGTCCTGACTTTC.